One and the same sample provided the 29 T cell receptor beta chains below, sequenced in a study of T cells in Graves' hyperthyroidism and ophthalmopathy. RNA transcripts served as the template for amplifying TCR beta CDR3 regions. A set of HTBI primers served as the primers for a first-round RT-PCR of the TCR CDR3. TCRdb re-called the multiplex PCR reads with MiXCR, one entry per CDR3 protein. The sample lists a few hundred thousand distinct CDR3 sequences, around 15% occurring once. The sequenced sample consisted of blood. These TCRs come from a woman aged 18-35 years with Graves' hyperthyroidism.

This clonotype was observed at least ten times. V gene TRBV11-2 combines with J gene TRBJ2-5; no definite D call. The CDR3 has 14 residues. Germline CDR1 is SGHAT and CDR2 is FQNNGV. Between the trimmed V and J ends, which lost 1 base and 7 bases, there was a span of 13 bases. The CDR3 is CASSLVVTAGTQYF. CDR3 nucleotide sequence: TGTGCCAGCAGCTTAGTGGTCACAGCAGGGACCCAGTACTTC.

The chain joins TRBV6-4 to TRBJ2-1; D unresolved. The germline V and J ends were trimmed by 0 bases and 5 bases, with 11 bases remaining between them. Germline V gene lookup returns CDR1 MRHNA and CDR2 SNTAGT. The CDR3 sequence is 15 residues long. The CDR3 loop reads CASSDSIDGNNEQFF. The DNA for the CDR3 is TGTGCCAGCAGTGACTCGATCGACGGAAACAATGAGCAGTTCTTC.

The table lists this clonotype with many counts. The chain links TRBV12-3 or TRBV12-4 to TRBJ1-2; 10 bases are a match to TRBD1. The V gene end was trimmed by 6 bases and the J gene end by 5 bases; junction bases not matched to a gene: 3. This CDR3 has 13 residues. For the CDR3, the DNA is TGTGCCAGCAGAGGACAGGGGGGATATGGCTACACCTTC. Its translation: CASRGQGGYGYTF.

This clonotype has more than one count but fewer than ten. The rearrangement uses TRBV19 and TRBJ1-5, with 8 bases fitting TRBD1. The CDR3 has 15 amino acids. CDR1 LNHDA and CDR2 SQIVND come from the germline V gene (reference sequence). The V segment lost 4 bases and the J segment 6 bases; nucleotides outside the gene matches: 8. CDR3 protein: CASSNDRGGSQPQHF. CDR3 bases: TGTGCCAGTAGTAACGACAGGGGAGGGAGTCAGCCCCAGCATTTT.

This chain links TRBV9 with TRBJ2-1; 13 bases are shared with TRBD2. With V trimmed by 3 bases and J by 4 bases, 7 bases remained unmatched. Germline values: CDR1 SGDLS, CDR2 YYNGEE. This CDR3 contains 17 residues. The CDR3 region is CASSAEGTSGIYNEQFF. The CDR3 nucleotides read TGTGCCAGCAGCGCAGAGGGGACTAGCGGGATTTACAATGAGCAGTTCTTC. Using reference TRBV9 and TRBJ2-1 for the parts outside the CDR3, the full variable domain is DSGVTQTPKHLITATGQRVTLRCSPRSGDLSVYWYQQSLDQGLQFLIQYYNGEERAKGNILERFSAQQFPDLHSELNLSSLELGDSALYFCASSAEGTSGIYNEQFFGPGTRLTVL.

The CDR3, as DNA: TGTGCCAGCAGCTATATGACTGGAAACACCATATATTTT. It translates to CASSYMTGNTIYF. The chain couples TRBV7-9 to TRBJ1-3; D not certain. Germline loops: CDR1 SEHNR, CDR2 FQNEAQ (reference sequence). The V gene lost 4 bases and the J gene lost 2 bases, with 6 bases spanning the gap. The CDR3 has 13 amino acids.

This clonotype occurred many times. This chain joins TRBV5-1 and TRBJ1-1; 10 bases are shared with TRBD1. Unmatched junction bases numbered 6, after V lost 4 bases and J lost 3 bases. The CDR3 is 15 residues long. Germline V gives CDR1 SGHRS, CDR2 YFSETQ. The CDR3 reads CASSISGTGDTEAFF. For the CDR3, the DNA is TGCGCCAGCAGCATTTCCGGGACAGGGGACACTGAAGCTTTCTTT.

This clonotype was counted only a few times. The CDR3 coding sequence is TGTGCCAGCAGTTACTCGGAGAGGGAGATCTTGGATTACACCTTC. It specifies CASSYSEREILDYTF. This chain joins TRBV6-5 and TRBJ1-2, with D hard to call. In germline, CDR1 is MNHEY, CDR2 SVGAGI. The CDR3 runs 15 residues. V lost 0 bases, J lost 11 bases, and 19 bases lay in between.

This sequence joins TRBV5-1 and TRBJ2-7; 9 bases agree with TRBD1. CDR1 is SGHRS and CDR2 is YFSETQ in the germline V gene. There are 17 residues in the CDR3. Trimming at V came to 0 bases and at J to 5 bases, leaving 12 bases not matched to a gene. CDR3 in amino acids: CASSLAPPGTGKNEQYF. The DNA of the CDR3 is TGCGCCAGCAGCTTGGCCCCACCCGGGACAGGGAAGAACGAGCAGTACTTC.

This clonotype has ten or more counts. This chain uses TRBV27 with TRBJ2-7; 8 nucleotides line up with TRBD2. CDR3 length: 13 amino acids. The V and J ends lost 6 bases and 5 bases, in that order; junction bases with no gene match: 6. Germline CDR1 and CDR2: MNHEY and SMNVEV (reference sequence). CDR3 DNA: TGTGCCAGCAGGGTAGCGGGGTGGAACGAGCAGTACTTC. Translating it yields CASRVAGWNEQYF.

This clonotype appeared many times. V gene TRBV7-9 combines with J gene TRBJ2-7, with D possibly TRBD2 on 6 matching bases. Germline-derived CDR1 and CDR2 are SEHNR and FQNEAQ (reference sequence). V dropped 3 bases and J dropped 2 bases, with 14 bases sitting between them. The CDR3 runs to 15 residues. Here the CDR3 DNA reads TGTGCCAGCAGCTTTTTTGGGGGGAAAACCTACGAGCAGTACTTC. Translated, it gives CASSFFGGKTYEQYF. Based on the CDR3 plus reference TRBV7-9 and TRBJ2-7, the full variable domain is DTGVSQNPRHKITKRGQNVTFRCDPISEHNRLYWYRQTLGQGPEFLTYFQNEAQLEKSRLLSDRFSAERPKGSFSTLEIQRTEQGDSAMYLCASSFFGGKTYEQYFGPGTRLTVT.

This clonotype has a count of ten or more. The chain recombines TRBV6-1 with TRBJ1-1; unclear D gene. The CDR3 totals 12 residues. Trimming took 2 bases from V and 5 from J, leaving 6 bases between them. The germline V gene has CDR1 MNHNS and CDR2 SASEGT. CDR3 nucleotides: TGTGCCAGCAGTGAATGGGCAACTGAAGCTTTCTTT. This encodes CASSEWATEAFF.

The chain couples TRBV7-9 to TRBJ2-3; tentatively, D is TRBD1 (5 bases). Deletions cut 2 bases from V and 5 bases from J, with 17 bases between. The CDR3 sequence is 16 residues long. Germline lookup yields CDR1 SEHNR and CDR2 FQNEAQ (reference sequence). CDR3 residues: CASSLRAGAILDTQYF. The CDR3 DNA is TGTGCCAGCAGCTTAAGGGCTGGGGCGATATTAGATACGCAGTATTTT.

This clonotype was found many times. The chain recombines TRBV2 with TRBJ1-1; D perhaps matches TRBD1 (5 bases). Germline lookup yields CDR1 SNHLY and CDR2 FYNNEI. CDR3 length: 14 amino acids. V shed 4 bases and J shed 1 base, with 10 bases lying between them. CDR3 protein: CASSVRQGNTEAFF. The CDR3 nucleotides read TGTGCCAGCAGTGTCCGGCAGGGGAACACTGAAGCTTTCTTT. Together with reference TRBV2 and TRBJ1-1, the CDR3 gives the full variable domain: EPEVTQTPSHQVTQMGQEVILRCVPISNHLYFYWYRQILGQKVEFLVSFYNNEISEKSEIFDDQFSVERPDGSNFTLKIRSTKLEDSAMYFCASSVRQGNTEAFFGQGTRLTVV.

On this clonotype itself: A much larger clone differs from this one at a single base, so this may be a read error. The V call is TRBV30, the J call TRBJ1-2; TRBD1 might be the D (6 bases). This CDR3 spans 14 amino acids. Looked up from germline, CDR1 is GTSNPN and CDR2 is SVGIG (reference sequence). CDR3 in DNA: TGTGCCTGGAGCGACAGACAGGCCCTCTATGGCCACACCTTC. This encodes CAWSDRQALYGHTF.

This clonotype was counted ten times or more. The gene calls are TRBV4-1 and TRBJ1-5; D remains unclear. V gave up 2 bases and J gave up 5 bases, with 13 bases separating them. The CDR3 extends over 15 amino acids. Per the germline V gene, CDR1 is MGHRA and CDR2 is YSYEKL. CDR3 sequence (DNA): TGCGCCAGCAGCCAATCTTGGACGGTGGATCAGCCCCAGCATTTT. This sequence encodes CASSQSWTVDQPQHF.

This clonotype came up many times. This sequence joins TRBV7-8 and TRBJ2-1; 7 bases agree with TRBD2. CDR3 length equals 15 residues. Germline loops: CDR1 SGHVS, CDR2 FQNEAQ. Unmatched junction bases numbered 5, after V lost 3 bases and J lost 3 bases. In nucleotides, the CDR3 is TGTGCCAGCAGCTTTCGCGGGAGAGGCTACAATGAGCAGTTCTTC. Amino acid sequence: CASSFRGRGYNEQFF.

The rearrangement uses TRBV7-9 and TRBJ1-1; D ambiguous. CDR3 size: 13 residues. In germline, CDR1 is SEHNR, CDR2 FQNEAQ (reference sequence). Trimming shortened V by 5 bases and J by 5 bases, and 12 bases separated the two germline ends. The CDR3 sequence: CASSGLSGTEAFF. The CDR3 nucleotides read TGTGCCAGCAGCGGACTATCGGGGACTGAAGCTTTCTTT.

The CDR3 DNA follows: TGTGCCAGCGCTGGACAGGGACTTTCACCCCTCCACTTT. This gives the protein CASAGQGLSPLHF. The rearrangement links TRBV25-1 to TRBJ1-6, with 8 bases identical to TRBD1. CDR1 MGHDK and CDR2 SYGVNS come from the germline V gene. This CDR3 comprises 13 residues. The trim removed 8 bases at V and 9 bases at J, leaving 6 bases unmatched.

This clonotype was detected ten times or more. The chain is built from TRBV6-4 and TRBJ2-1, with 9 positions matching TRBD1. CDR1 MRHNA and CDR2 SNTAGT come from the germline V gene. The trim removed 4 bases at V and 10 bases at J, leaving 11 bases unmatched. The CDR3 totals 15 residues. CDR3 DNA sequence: TGTGCCAGCAGTGCCAGGACAGGGGATTCGGAAGAGCAGTTCTTC. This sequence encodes CASSARTGDSEEQFF.

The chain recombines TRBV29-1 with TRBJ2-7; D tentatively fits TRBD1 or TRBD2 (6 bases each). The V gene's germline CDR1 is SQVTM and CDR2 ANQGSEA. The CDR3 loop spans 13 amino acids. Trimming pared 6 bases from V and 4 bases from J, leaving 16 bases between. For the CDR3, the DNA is TGCAGCGTCCTCGCGGGACACCTATACGAGCAGTACTTC. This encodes CSVLAGHLYEQYF.

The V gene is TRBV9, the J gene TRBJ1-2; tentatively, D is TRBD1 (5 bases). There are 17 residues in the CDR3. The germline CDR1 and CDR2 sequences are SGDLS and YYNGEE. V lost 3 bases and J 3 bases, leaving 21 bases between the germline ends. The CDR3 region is CASSASGTPLAHYGYTF. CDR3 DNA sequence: TGTGCCAGCAGCGCCTCCGGGACCCCTCTAGCGCACTATGGCTACACCTTC.

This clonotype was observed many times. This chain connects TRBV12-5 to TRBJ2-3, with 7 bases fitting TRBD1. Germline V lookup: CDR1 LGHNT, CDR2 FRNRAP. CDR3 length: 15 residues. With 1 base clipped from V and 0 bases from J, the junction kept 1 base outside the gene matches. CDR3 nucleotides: TGTGCTAGTGGTTTGGGGACAGGTAGCACAGATACGCAGTATTTT. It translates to CASGLGTGSTDTQYF.

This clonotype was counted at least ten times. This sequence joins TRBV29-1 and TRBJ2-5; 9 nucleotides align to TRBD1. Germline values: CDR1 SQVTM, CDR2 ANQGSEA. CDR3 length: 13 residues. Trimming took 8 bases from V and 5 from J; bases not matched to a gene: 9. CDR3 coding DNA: TGCAGCTTCCCCGGGACAGGGTCCGAGACCCAGTACTTC. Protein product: CSFPGTGSETQYF.

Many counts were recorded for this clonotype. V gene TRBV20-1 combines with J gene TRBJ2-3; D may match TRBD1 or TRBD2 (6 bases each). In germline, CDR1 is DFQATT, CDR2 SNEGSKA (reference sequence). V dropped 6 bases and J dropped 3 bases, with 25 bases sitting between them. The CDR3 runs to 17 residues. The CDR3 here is CSALSAGLGGVTDTQYF. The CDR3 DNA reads TGCAGTGCGCTCTCCGCAGGCCTGGGGGGCGTGACAGATACGCAGTATTTT.

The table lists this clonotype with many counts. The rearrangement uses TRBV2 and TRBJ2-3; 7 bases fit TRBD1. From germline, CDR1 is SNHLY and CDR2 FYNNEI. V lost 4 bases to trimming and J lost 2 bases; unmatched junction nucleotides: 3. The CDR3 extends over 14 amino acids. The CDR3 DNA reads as TGTGCCAGCAGTGTACAGGGGATCACAGATACGCAGTATTTT. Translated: CASSVQGITDTQYF.

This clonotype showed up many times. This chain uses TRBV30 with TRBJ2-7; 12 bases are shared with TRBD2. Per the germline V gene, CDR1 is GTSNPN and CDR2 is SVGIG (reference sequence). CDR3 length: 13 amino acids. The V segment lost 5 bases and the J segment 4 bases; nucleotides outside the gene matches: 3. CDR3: CAWELAGGYEQYF. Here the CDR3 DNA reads TGTGCCTGGGAACTAGCGGGAGGTTACGAGCAGTACTTC. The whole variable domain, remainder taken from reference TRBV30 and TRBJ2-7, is SQTIHQWPATLVQPVGSPLSLECTVEGTSNPNLYWYRQAAGRGLQLLFYSVGIGQISSEVPQNLSASRPQDRQFILSSKKLLLSDSGFYLCAWELAGGYEQYFGPGTRLTVT.

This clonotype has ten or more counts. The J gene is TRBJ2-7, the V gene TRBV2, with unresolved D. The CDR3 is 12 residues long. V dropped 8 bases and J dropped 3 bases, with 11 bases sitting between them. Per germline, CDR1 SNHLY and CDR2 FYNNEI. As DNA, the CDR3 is TGTGCCAGCTCGGCACCAGACTACGAGCAGTACTTC. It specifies CASSAPDYEQYF.

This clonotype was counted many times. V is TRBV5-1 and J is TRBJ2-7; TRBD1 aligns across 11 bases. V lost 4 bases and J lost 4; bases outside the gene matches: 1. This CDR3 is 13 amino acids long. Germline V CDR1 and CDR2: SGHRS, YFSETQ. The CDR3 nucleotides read TGCGCCAGCAGCGGACAGGGGGCTTACGAGCAGTACTTC. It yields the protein CASSGQGAYEQYF.